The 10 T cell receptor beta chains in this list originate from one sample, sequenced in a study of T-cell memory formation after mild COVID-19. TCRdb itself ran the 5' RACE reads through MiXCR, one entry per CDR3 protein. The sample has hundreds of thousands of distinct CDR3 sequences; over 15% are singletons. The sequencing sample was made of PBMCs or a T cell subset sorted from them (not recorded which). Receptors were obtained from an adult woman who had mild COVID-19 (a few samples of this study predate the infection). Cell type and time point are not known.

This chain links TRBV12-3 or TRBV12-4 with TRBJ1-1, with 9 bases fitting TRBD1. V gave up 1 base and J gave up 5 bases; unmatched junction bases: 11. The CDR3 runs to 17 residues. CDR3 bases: TGTGCCAGCAGTTTAGACAGGGGGCCGGGTATCGATACTGAAGCTTTCTTT. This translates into CASSLDRGPGIDTEAFF.

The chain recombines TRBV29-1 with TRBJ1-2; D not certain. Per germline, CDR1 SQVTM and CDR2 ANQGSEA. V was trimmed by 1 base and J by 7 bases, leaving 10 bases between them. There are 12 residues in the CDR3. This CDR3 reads CSVEVLGPGYTF. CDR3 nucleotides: TGCAGCGTTGAAGTTCTAGGGCCTGGCTACACCTTC.

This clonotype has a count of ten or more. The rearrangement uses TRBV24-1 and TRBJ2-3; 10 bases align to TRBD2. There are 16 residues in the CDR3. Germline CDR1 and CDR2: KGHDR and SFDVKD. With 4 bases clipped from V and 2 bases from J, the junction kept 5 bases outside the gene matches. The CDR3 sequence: CATSDPSGGNTDTQYF. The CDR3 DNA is TGTGCCACCAGTGACCCTAGCGGGGGTAACACAGATACGCAGTATTTT.

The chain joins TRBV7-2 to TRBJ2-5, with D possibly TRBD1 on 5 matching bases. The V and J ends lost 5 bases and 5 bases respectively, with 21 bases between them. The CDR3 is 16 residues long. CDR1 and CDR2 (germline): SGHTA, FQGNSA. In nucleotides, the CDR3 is TGTGCCAGCAGCCCAGGGTCGGGCCAGCCCTGGGAGACCCAGTACTTC. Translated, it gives CASSPGSGQPWETQYF.

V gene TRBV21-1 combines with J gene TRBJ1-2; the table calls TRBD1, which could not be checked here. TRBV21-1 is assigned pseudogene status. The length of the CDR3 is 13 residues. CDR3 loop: CASLGQGRYGYTF. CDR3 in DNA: TGTGCCAGCCTCGGACAGGGGAGATATGGCTACACCTTC.

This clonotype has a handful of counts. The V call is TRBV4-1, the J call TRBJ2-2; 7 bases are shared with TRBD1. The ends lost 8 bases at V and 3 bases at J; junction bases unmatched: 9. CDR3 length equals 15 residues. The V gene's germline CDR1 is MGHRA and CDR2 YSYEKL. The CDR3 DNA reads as TGCGCCAGCGAAGGGCAGGGGGTGCACACCGGGGAGCTGTTTTTT. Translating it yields CASEGQGVHTGELFF.

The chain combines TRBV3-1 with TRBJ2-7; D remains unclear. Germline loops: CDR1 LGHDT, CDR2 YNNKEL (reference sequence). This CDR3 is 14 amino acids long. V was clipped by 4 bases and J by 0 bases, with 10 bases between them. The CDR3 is CASSPMSPSYEQYF. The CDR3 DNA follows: TGTGCCAGCAGCCCTATGTCGCCCTCCTACGAGCAGTACTTC.

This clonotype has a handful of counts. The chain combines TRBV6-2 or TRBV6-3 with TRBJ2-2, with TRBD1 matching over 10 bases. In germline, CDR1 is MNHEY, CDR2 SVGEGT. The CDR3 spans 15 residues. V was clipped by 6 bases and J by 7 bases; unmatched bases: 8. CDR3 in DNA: TGTGCCAGCAGACGCCGACAGGGGGCTATCGGGGAGCTGTTTTTT. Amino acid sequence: CASRRRQGAIGELFF.

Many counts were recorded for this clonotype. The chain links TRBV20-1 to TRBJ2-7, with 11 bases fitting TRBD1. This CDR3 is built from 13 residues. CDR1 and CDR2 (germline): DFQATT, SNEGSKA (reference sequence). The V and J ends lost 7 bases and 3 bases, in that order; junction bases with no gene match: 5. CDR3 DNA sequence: TGCAGTGTTGTGGGACAGGGGGGCTACGAGCAGTACTTC. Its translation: CSVVGQGGYEQYF.

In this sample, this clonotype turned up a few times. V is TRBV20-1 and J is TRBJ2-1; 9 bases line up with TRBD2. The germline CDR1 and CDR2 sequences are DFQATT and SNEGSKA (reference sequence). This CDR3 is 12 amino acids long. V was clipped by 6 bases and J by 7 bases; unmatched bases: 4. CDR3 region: CSAGTSINEQFF. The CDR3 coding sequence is TGCAGTGCCGGGACTAGCATTAATGAGCAGTTCTTC.